The T cell receptor (beta chain) described here comes from a study of T cell responses to AZD1222 COVID-19 vaccine. Study-wide points: Mapped onto spike, vaccine-associated CD4 TCRs spanned it and were dominant at 160-218 and 743-854. Without day 14 samples, only post-peak T cell repertoires were studied. Donors were largely white British and mainly female; clonal diversity was possibly underestimated.

Assay: immunoSEQ multiplex PCR; the TCRdb copy retains only in-frame clones and omits some. The table records about 70,000 clones, approximately 90% of them present only once. This clone was found a few times. Its antigen is still unknown. The specimen was peripheral blood, collected 28 days after the second dose of the MenACWY control vaccine. This sequence originates from an adult who received the MenACWY meningococcal vaccine as a control.

Here the CDR3 DNA reads TGTGCCAGCAGTTACTCGAAGGCCCCCCAAGCGGGAGGCTCCTACGAGCAGTACTTC. Protein product: CASSYSKAPQAGGSYEQYF. The chain carries TRBV6-2 or TRBV6-3 and TRBJ2-7; 9 nucleotides match TRBD2. CDR1 and CDR2 (germline): MNHEY, SVGEGT. The CDR3 sequence is 19 residues long. Unmatched junction bases numbered 12, after V lost 0 bases and J lost 0 bases.